The sequence of this T cell receptor (beta chain) was determined in a study of OX40 agonist ivuxolimab in advanced cancers. In the study overall: A partial response was reached by three patients: one with hepatocellular carcinoma and two with cutaneous melanoma.

Study-wide results and caveats: Normalized expansion of T-cell clones was also low for some nonresponders. In the 0.1 to 3.0 mg/kg range, CD4+ and CD8+ blood T cells had expanded clonally by week 6.

The V end was cut by 2 bases, the J end by 1 base, with 8 bases between. The CDR3 contains 14 residues. CDR1 is LGHNA, CDR2 YSLEER, per germline. This clone was recorded only once. Its antigen is not known. Libraries were prepared by immunoSEQ multiplex PCR; TCRdb keeps only in-frame clonotypes and omits some of them. The top ten clones hold roughly 0.98% of a sample with tens of thousands of clones, roughly 90% of them seen once. The source was CD4+ or CD8+ T cells sorted from blood, collected in a trial of the OX40 agonist ivuxolimab. The V gene is TRBV4-3, the J gene TRBJ1-1, with D unclear. This sequence was found in an adult with an advanced solid tumor such as melanoma, head and neck, liver or kidney cancer. The CDR3 sequence is CASSQPHGNTEAFF. CDR3 nucleotides: TGCGCCAGCAGCCAACCCCATGGGAACACTGAAGCTTTCTTT.